This T cell receptor beta chain originates from a study of blood T cell repertoires in COVID-19. Study in general: Samples of COVID-19 (acute and convalescent) were obtained from the United States, Italy and Spain.

The V end lost 6 bases, the J end lost 8 bases, and 14 bases lay between the germline ends. The length of the CDR3 is 13 residues. Germline V gives CDR1 MNHNY, CDR2 SVGAGI (reference sequence). The method was immunoSEQ multiplex PCR; TCRdb's version includes in-frame clones alone and lacks a portion of them. The sample shows under 300,000 clones, approximately 82% of them seen only once. The V gene is TRBV6-6, the J gene TRBJ2-1; weak D call: TRBD2 (5 bases). The receptor was isolated from a middle-aged woman who had recovered from COVID-19. Material: peripheral blood. CDR3 protein: CASRQSGGDEQFF. CDR3 sequence (DNA): TGTGCCAGCAGACAAAGCGGTGGCGATGAGCAGTTCTTC.